Ten or more counts support the clone carrying this T cell receptor beta chain. The data are from a study of early T cells in non-severe SARS-CoV-2 infection. The V gene's germline CDR1 is SGHTA and CDR2 FQGNSA. Trimming cost V 1 base and J 0 bases, with 9 bases left between them. The CDR3 is made up of 16 amino acids. TCRdb reanalysed the 5' RACE reads using MiXCR and keeps one entry per CDR3 protein. The sample gives 50,000 to 75,000 distinct CDR3 sequences, approximately 6.1% of which show up once; 3.4% is in the top ten. The V and J genes are TRBV7-2 and TRBJ1-4; no clear D gene. This TCR derives from an adult who was a healthcare worker with PCR-confirmed SARS-CoV-2 infection or an uninfected control (not recorded which). The sequences come from whole blood, collected at baseline. DNA of the CDR3: TGTGCCAGCAGCTTAGGCGCAGCTGCAACTAATGAAAAACTGTTTTTT. Translated: CASSLGAAATNEKLFF.